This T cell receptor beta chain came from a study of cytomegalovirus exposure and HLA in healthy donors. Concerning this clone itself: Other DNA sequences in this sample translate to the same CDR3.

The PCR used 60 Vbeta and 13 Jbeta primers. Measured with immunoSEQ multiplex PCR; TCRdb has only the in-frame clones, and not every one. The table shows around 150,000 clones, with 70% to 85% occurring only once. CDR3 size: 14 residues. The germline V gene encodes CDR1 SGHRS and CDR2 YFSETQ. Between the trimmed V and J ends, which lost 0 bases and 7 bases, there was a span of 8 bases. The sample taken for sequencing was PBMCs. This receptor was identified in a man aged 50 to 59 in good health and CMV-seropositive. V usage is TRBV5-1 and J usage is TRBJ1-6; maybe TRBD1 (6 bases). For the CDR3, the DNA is TGCGCCAGCAGCTTGGGACAGGCGAATTCACCCCTCCACTTT. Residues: CASSLGQANSPLHF.